This T cell receptor beta chain was obtained from a study of cytotoxic CD8 clonotypes in ibrutinib-treated CLL. TCRdb's table, derived via immunoSEQ multiplex PCR, lists solely in-frame clones and lacks some. This table holds around 30,000 clones, approximately 57% found once. This clone was seen more than once but under ten times. The clonotype comes from a human donor with chronic lymphocytic leukemia. Sequencing used PBMCs, obtained before ibrutinib treatment.

CDR3 residues: CASTQTGFHYEQYF. For the CDR3, the DNA is TGTGCCAGCACCCAAACAGGGTTCCACTACGAGCAGTACTTC. The chain employs TRBV28 and TRBJ2-7; possible D gene TRBD1, 6 bases. The germline V gene has CDR1 MDHEN and CDR2 SYDVKM. The CDR3 has 14 residues. Trimming shortened V by 7 bases and J by 3 bases, and 16 bases separated the two germline ends.